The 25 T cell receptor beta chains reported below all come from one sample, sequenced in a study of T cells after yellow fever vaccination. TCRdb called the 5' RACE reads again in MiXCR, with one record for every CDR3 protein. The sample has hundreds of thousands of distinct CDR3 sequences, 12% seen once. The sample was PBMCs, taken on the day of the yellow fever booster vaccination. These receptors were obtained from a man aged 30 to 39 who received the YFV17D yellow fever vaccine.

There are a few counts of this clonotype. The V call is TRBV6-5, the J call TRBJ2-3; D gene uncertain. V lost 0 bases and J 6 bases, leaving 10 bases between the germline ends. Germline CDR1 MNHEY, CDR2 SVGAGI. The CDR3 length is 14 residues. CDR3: CASSYSKSFDTQYF. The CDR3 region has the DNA TGTGCCAGCAGTTACTCGAAGTCTTTCGATACGCAGTATTTT.

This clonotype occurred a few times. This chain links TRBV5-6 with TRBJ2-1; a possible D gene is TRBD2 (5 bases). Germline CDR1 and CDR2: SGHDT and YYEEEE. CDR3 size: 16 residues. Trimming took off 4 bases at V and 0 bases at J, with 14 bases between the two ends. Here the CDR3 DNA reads TGTGCCAGCAGCCCGTACGGGATGAGCTCCTACAATGAGCAGTTCTTC. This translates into CASSPYGMSSYNEQFF.

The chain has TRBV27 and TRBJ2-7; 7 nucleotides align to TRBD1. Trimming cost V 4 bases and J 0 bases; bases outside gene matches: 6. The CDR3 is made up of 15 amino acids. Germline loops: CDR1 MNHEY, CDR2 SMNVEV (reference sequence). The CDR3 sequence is CASSYQGQPSYEQYF. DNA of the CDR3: TGTGCCAGCAGTTACCAGGGACAGCCCTCCTACGAGCAGTACTTC.

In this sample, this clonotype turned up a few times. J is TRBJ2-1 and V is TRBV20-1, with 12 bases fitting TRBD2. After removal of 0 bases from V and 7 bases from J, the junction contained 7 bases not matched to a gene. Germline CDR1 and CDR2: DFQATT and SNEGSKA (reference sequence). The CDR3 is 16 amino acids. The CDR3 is CSARDPSGRAANEQFF. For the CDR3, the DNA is TGCAGTGCTAGAGACCCTAGCGGGAGGGCCGCGAATGAGCAGTTCTTC.

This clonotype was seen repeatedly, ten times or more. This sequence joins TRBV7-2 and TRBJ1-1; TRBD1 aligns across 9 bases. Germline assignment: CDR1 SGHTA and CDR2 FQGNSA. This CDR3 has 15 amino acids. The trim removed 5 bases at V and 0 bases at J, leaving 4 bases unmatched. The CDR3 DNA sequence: TGTGCCAGCAGCCCCGGGACAGGGTTGAACACTGAAGCTTTCTTT. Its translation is CASSPGTGLNTEAFF.

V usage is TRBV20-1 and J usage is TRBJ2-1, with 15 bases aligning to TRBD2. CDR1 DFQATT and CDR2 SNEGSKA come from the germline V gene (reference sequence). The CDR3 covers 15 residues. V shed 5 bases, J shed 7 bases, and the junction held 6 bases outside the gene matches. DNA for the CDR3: TGCAGTGCTCGTGGACTAGCGGGAGGGATGAATGAGCAGTTCTTC. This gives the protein CSARGLAGGMNEQFF.

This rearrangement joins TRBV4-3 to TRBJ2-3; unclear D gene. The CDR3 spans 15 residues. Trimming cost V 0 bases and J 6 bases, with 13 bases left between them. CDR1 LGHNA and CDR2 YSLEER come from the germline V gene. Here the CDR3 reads CASSQDGYGSDTQYF. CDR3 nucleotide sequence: TGCGCCAGCAGCCAAGATGGGTACGGGTCCGATACGCAGTATTTT.

The CDR3 here is CSATRLAEDYEQYF. DNA for the CDR3: TGCAGTGCTACCAGACTAGCGGAGGACTACGAGCAGTACTTC. This chain uses TRBV20-1 with TRBJ2-7; 9 positions match TRBD2. Germline CDR1 DFQATT, CDR2 SNEGSKA (reference sequence). The CDR3 length is 14 residues. J was trimmed by 3 bases and V by 4 bases; bases with no gene match: 7.

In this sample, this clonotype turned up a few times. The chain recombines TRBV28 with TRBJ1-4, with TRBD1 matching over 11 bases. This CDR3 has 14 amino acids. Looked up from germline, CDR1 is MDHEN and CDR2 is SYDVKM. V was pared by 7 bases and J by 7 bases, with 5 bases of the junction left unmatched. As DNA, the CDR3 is TGTGCCAGCACCTTGGGACAGGGGGTTGAAAAACTGTTTTTT. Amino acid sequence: CASTLGQGVEKLFF.

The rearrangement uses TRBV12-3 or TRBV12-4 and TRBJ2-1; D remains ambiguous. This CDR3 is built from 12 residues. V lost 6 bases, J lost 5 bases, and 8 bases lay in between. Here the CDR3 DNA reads TGTGCCAGCAGCTCCTGGCACAATGAGCAGTTCTTC. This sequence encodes CASSSWHNEQFF.

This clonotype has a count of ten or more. The CDR3 reads CSARDLSALQFF. CDR3 nucleotides: TGCAGTGCTAGAGACCTTAGCGCGCTTCAGTTCTTC. The chain links TRBV20-1 to TRBJ2-1; a possible D gene is TRBD2 (5 bases). The CDR3 has 12 residues. V gave up 0 bases and J gave up 13 bases, with 13 bases separating them. The V gene's germline CDR1 is DFQATT and CDR2 SNEGSKA (reference sequence).

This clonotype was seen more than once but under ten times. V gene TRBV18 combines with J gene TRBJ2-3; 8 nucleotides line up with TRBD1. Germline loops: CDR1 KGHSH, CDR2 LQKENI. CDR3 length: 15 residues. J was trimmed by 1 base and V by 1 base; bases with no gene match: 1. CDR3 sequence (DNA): TGTGCCAGCTCACCACAGGGACAGGGCACAGATACGCAGTATTTT. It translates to CASSPQGQGTDTQYF.

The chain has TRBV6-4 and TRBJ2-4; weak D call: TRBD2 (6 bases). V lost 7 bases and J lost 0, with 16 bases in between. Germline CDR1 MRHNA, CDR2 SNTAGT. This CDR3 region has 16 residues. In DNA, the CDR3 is TGTGCCAGCAACTTACCGGGACTGAAAGCCAAAAACATTCAGTACTTC. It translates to CASNLPGLKAKNIQYF.

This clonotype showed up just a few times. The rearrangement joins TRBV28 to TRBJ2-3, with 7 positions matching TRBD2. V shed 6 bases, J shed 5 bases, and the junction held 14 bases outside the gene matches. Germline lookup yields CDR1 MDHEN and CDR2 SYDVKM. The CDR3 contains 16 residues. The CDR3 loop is CASSLAGVSGGDTQYF. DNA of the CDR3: TGTGCCAGCAGCCTTGCGGGGGTCTCTGGGGGAGATACGCAGTATTTT. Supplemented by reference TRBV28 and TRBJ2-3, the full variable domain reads DVKVTQSSRYLVKRTGEKVFLECVQDMDHENMFWYRQDPGLGLRLIYFSYDVKMKEKGDIPEGYSVSREKKERFSLILESASTNQTSMYLCASSLAGVSGGDTQYFGPGTRLTVL.

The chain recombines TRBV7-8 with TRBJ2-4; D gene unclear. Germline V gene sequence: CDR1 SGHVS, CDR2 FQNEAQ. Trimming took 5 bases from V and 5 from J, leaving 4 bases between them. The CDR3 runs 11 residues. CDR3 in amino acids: CASSTENIQYF. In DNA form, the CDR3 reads TGTGCCAGCAGCACTGAAAACATTCAGTACTTC.

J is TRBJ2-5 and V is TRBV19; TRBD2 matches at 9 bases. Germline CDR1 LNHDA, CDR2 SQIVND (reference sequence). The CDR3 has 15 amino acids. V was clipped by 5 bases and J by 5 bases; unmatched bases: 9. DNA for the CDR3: TGTGCCAGTAGTTCTTCTAGCGCGGGAGGGGAGACCCAGTACTTC. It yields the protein CASSSSSAGGETQYF.

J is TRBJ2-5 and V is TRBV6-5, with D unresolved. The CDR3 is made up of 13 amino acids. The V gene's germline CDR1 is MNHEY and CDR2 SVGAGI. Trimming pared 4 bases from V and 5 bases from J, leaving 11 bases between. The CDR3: CASSSTPLETQYF. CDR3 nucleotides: TGTGCCAGCAGTTCTACTCCCCTGGAGACCCAGTACTTC.

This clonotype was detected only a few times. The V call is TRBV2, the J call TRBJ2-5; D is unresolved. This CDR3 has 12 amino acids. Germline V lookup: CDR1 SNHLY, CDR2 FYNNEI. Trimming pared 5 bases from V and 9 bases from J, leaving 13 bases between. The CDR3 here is CASSIVLRSQYF. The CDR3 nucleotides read TGTGCCAGCAGTATCGTCCTTAGGTCCCAGTACTTC.

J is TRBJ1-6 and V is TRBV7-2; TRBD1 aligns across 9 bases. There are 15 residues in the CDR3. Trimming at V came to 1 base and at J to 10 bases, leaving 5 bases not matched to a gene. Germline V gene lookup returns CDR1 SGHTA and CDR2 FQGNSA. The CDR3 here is CASSLERTGVSPLHF. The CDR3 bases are TGTGCCAGCAGCTTAGAGAGGACAGGGGTGTCACCCCTCCACTTT.

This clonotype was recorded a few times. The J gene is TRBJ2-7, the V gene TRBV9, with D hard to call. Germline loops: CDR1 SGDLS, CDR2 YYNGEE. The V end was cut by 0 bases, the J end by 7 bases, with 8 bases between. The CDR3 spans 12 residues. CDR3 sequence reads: CASSVGGSEQYF. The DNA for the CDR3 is TGTGCCAGCAGCGTAGGAGGTTCGGAGCAGTACTTC.

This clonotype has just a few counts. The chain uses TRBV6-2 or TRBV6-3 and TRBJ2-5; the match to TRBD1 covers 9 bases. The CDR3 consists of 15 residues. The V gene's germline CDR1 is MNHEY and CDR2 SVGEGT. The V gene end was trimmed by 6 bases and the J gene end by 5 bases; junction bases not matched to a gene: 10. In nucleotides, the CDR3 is TGTGCCAGCAGAACAAGGGGACAGGGAGGGGAGACCCAGTACTTC. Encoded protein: CASRTRGQGGETQYF.

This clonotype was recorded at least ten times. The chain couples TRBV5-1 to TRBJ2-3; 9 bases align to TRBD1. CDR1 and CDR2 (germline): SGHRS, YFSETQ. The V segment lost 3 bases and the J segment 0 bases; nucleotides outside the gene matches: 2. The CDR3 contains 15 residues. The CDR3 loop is CASSSGTGSTDTQYF. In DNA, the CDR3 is TGCGCCAGCAGCTCCGGGACAGGGAGCACAGATACGCAGTATTTT.

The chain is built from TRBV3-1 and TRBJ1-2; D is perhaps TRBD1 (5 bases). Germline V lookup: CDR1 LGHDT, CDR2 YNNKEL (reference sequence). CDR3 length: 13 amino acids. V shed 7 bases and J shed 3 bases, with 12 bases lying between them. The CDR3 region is CASNHAGDYGYTF. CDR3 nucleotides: TGTGCCAGCAACCATGCGGGGGACTATGGCTACACCTTC.

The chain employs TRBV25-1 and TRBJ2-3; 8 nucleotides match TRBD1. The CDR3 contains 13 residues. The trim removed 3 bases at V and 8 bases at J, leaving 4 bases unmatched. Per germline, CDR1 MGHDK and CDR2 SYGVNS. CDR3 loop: CASSDPTGGTQYF. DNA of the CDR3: TGTGCCAGCAGTGACCCCACAGGGGGTACGCAGTATTTT.

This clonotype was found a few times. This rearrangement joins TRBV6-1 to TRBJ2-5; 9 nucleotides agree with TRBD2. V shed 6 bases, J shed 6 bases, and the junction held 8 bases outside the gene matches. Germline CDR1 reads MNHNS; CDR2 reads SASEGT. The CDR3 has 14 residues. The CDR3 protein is CASSNSGSVKTQYF. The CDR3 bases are TGTGCCAGCAGCAATAGCGGGAGCGTTAAGACCCAGTACTTC.